Listed below are T cell receptor beta chains from one sample, sequenced in a study of OX40 agonist ivuxolimab in advanced cancers. Sequenced by immunoSEQ multiplex PCR; TCRdb stores in-frame clones only, minus some. This sample has tens of thousands of clones; more than 75% occur once, and the top ten carry approximately 15%. The specimen comprised CD4+ or CD8+ T cells sorted from blood, sampled in a trial of the OX40 agonist ivuxolimab. The receptor set was obtained from an adult with an advanced solid tumor such as melanoma, head and neck, liver or kidney cancer. Each CDR3 is given with its conserved first and last residue. A D gene is named only where the DNA matches it firmly. Where a row states a size, it is once, few, many or the class of an expanded clone; other rows omit it.

j_call clone_size cdr3_length v_call d_call cdr3_nt cdr3_aa
TRBJ1-2 medium-sized 13 TRBV19 . TGTGCCAGTAGCACGGACGGTTTTGAGGGCTACACCTTC CASSTDGFEGYTF
TRBJ2-4 few 15 TRBV9 . TGTGCCAGCAGCCAAGGGGCAGTAGCCAAAAACATTCAGTACTTC CASSQGAVAKNIQYF
TRBJ1-1 . 16 TRBV7-9 . TGTGCCAGCAGCTTCCCCTGGTACAGAATGGACACTGAAGCTTTCTTT CASSFPWYRMDTEAFF
TRBJ2-2 . 15 TRBV7-9 TRBD1 TGTGCCAGCAGACTGGACAGGGGGCGCATCGGGGAGCTGTTTTTT CASRLDRGRIGELFF
TRBJ2-1 . 14 TRBV14 . TGTGCCAGCAGCCAAGTGACACCCTACAATGAGCAGTTCTTC CASSQVTPYNEQFF
TRBJ1-1 . 15 TRBV5-1 TRBD1 TGCGCCAGCAGCTTGGAAGGGGGCTGGAACACTGAAGCTTTCTTT CASSLEGGWNTEAFF
TRBJ1-1 . 14 TRBV6-6 TRBD1 TGTGCCAGCAGTTACTCGAAAGGACAGGGCCATAAAATCTTT CASSYSKGQGHKIF
TRBJ1-1 . 15 TRBV4-2 . TGTGCCAGCAGCCAAGTCCAGGGGATGAACACTGAAGCTTTCTTT CASSQVQGMNTEAFF
TRBJ2-1 . 14 TRBV5-5 . TGTGCCAGCAGCCCCATCCCCGTCTACAATGAGCAGTTCTTC CASSPIPVYNEQFF
TRBJ1-2 . 15 TRBV28 TRBD1 TGTGCCAGCAATCCCCGGGACAGGGATCACTATGGCTACACCTTC CASNPRDRDHYGYTF
TRBJ1-1 . 15 TRBV7-7 . TGTGCCAGCAGCCAACTCGACGGGGCGAACACTGAAGCTTTCTTT CASSQLDGANTEAFF
TRBJ1-2 . 13 TRBV5-4 . TGTGCCAGCAGCTTGTCGCAGGCGGATGGCTACACCTTC CASSLSQADGYTF
TRBJ2-7 once 13 TRBV7-9 . TGTGCCAGCAGCTTACAATCAGCCTACGAGCAGTACTTC CASSLQSAYEQYF
TRBJ2-5 . 15 TRBV11-1 TRBD1 TGTGCCAGCAGCCTCGGACAGGGGCCGCTGAGGGAGCAGTACTTC CASSLGQGPLREQYF
TRBJ1-4 once 12 TRBV11-1 . TGTGCCAGCAGCTCCCTTAATGAAAAACTGTTTTTT CASSSLNEKLFF
TRBJ2-7 . 14 TRBV25-1 TRBD1 TGTGCCAGCAGTGACACGGGACAGGGCTACGAGCAGTACTTC CASSDTGQGYEQYF
TRBJ2-3 . 11 TRBV20-1 . TGCAGTGCTAGTAGCACAGATACGCAGTATTTT CSASSTDTQYF
TRBJ2-2 . 16 TRBV5-1 TRBD2 TGCGCCAGCAGCTTGAACCTAGCGGCGAACACCGGGGAGCTGTTTTTT CASSLNLAANTGELFF
TRBJ2-1 . 13 TRBV5-1 . TGCGCCAGCAGCTTGGGACTCCCCAATGAGCAGTTCTTC CASSLGLPNEQFF
TRBJ2-1 . 13 TRBV7-9 . TGTGCCAGCAGCTTAGTTCCCTACAATGAGCAGTTCTTC CASSLVPYNEQFF
TRBJ2-7 . 15 TRBV7-8 TRBD1 TGTGCCAGCAGCCCTCCCGGACAGGACTTTCTGGAGCAGTACTTC CASSPPGQDFLEQYF